A selection of T cell receptor beta chains follows, all from one sample in a study of blood T cell repertoires in COVID-19. The data were produced by immunoSEQ multiplex PCR, yet TCRdb's version contains in-frame clones alone and is incomplete. In the table there are tens of thousands of clones, approximately 80% of which are singletons. Source material: peripheral blood. The receptors were sampled from an older man with COVID-19, enrolled during active disease. Each CDR3 is given without its conserved first and last residue.

j_call v_call cdr3_aa
TRBJ2-1 TRBV11-2 ASSSEVTAVYNEQF
TRBJ1-4 TRBV16 ASSRGRNEKLF
TRBJ1-2 TRBV5-6 ASSLQGLTGGYT
TRBJ1-5 TRBV20-1 SASRAESGGQPQH
TRBJ2-7 TRBV7-2 ASSPRSPGYEQY
TRBJ2-7 TRBV20-1 SASAPLAGDIKVYEQY
TRBJ2-5 TRBV7-9 ASSMGGLAGGETQY
TRBJ2-2 TRBV4-1 ASSQVHFRTLNTGELF
TRBJ2-1 TRBV11-3 ASSLDSSYNEQF
TRBJ2-5 TRBV2 ASSEGRGVEGTQY
TRBJ1-6 TRBV9 ASSGTAENSPLH
TRBJ2-3 TRBV9 ASSGTSGIGTDTQY
TRBJ2-7 TRBV19 ASSMTGDEQY
TRBJ2-5 TRBV19 ASSIDRETQY
TRBJ1-6 TRBV7-9 ASSTGDRANSPLH
TRBJ1-2 TRBV28 ASSTTRGKDSYT
TRBJ1-4 TRBV5-1 ASSPRVDNEKLF
TRBJ1-1 TRBV27 ASSFIRGQGNTEAF
TRBJ1-2 TRBV11-2 ASSPSTGGGYT
TRBJ1-6 TRBV5-1 ASSPAQEGSPLH
TRBJ1-1 TRBV3-1/TRBV3-2 ASSLGLTNTEAF
TRBJ1-2 TRBV5-1 ASSRWTGGGYGYT
TRBJ2-1 TRBV29-1 SVEGGGAGVNEQF
TRBJ2-1 TRBV18 ASSPPLGTGGTSSYNEQF
TRBJ2-1 TRBV5-1 ASSLTGVHNEQF
TRBJ2-7 TRBV3-1/TRBV3-2 ASSSGQIYEQY
TRBJ2-7 TRBV7-8 ASSLGSRQVPYEQY
TRBJ2-5 TRBV15 ATSRTTGVETQY
TRBJ1-1 TRBV15 ATSRVSGATLNTEAF
TRBJ2-3 TRBV5-1 ASSLASGITDTQY
TRBJ1-1 TRBV9 ASSVAAEQGMNTEAF
TRBJ2-3 TRBV4-2 ASSQPSGSSTDTQY
TRBJ1-4 TRBV27 ASSPLGQIATNEKLF
TRBJ1-6 TRBV19 ASSGGSYNSPLH
TRBJ1-5 TRBV7-2 ASSLVSRGNNNQPQH
TRBJ2-7 TRBV6-5 ASSYSRVTGDEQY
TRBJ2-7 TRBV7-8 ASSRPGGYEQY
TRBJ1-4 TRBV3-1/TRBV3-2 ASSQDVAGSGEKLF
TRBJ1-1 TRBV6-5 ASRGLFGNTEAF
TRBJ2-1 TRBV11-3 ASSLGRQGAEQF
TRBJ2-2 TRBV9 ASSVIPSGGAGTGELF
TRBJ2-7 TRBV11-2 ASSLGLADYEQY
TRBJ2-7 TRBV2 ASSGIGQSNEQY
TRBJ1-3 TRBV15 ATSREIRTGNSGNTIY
TRBJ2-3 TRBV27 ASSQGLAGGSSAGTDTQY
TRBJ2-3 TRBV18 ASSTGDTQY
TRBJ2-2 TRBV11-3 ASSLAGFGELF
TRBJ1-2 TRBV28 ASSRAYGYT
TRBJ1-1 TRBV5-1 ASSLVGQNTEAF
TRBJ2-7 TRBV6-5 ASSTPGGSSYEQY
TRBJ1-2 TRBV28 ASRAKMGYT
TRBJ1-6 TRBV7-3 ASRQDSTMRSPLH
TRBJ1-4 TRBV7-8 ASSLDGRINEKLF
TRBJ2-1 TRBV19 ASSISGASYNEQF